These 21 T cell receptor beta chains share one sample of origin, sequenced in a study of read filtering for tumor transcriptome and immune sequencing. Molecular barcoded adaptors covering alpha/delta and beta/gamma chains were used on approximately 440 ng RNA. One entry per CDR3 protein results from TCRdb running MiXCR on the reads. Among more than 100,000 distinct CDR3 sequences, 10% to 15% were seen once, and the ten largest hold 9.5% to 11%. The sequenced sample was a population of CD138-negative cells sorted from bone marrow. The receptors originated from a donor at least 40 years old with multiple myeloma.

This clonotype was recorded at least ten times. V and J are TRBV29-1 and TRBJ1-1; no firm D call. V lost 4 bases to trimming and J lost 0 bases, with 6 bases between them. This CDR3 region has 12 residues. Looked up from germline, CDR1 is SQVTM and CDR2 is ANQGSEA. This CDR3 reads CSVASLNTEAFF. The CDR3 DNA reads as TGCAGCGTTGCCAGTTTGAACACTGAAGCTTTCTTT.

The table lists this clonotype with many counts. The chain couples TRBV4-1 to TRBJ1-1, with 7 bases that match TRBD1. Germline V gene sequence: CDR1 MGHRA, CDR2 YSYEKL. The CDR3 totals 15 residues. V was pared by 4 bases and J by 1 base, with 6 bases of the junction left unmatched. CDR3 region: CASSRGTGENTEAFF. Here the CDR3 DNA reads TGCGCCAGCAGCCGAGGAACAGGGGAGAACACTGAAGCTTTCTTT.

The CDR3 region is CSGWYSSGNTIYF. In DNA, the CDR3 is TGCAGTGGATGGTATTCCTCTGGAAACACCATATATTTT. V is TRBV20-1 and J is TRBJ1-3; no firm D call. Germline-derived CDR1 and CDR2 are DFQATT and SNEGSKA (reference sequence). Trimming removed 7 bases from V and 0 bases from J, with 10 bases in between. CDR3 length equals 13 residues.

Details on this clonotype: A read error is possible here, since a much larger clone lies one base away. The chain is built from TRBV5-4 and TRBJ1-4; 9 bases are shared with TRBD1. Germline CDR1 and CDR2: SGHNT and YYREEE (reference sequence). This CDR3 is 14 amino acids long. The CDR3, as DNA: TGTGCCAGCAGCACCGGGACAGGGAATGAACAACTGTTTTTT. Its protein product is CASSTGTGNEQLFF. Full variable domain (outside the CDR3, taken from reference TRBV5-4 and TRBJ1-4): ETGVTQSPTHLIKTRGQQVTLRCSSQSGHNTVSWYQQALGQGPQFIFQYYREEENGRGNFPPRFSGLQFPNYSSELNVNALELDDSALYLCASSTGTGNEQLFFGSGTQLSVL.

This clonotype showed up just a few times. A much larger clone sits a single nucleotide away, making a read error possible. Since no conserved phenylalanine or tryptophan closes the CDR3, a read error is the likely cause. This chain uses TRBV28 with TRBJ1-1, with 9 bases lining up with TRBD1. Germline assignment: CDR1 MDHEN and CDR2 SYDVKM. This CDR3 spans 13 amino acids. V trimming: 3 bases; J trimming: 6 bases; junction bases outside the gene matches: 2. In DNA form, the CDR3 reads TGTGCCAGCAGTTTTCGGACAGGGGCTGAAGCTTTCTCT. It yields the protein CASSFRTGAEAFS.

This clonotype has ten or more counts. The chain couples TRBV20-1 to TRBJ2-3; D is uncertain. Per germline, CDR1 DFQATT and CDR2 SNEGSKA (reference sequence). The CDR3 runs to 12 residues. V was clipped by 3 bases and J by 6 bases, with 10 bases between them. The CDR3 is CSASESGDTQYF. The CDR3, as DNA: TGCAGTGCTAGTGAGTCCGGGGATACGCAGTATTTT.

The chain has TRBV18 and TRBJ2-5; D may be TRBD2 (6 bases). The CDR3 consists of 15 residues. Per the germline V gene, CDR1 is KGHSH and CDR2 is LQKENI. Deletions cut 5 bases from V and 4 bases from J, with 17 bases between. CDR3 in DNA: TGTGCCAGCTCAGTCGTGAAGGGGAGGACAGAGACCCAGTACTTC. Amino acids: CASSVVKGRTETQYF.

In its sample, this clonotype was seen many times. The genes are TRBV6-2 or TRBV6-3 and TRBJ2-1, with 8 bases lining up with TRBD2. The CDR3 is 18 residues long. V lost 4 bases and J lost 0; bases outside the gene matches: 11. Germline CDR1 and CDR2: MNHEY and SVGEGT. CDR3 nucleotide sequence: TGTGCCAGCAGTTCGATAACCAGCGGGAGAAGCTCCTACAATGAGCAGTTCTTC. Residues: CASSSITSGRSSYNEQFF.

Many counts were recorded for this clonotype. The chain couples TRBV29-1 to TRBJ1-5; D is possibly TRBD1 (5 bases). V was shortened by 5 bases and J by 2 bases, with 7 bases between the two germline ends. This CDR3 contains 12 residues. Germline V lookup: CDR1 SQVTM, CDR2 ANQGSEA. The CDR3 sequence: CSVQGGNQPQHF. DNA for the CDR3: TGCAGCGTTCAGGGAGGCAATCAGCCCCAGCATTTT.

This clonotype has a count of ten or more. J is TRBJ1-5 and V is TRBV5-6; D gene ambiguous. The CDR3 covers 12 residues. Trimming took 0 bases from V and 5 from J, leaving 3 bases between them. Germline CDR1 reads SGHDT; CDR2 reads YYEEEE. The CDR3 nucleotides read TGTGCCAGCAGCTTGGGAGATCAGCCCCAGCATTTT. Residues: CASSLGDQPQHF.

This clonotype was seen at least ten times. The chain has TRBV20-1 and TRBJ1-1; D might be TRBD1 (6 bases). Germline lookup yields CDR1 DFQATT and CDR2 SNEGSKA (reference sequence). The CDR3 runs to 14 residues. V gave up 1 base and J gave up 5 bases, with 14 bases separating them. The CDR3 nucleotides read TGCAGTGCTAGAGGGACAGTGGTTTGGACTGAAGCTTTCTTT. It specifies CSARGTVVWTEAFF.

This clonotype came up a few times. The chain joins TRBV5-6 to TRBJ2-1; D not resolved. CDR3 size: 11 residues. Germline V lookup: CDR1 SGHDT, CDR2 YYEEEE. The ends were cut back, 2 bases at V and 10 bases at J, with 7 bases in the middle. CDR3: CASSLSKEQFF. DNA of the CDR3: TGTGCCAGCAGCTTATCTAAGGAGCAGTTCTTC.

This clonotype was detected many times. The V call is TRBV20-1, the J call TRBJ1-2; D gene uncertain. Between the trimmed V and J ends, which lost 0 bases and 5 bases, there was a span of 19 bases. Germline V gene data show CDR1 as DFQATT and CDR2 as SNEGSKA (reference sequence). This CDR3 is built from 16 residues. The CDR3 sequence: CSARDGSRPDGYGYTF. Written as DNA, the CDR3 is TGCAGTGCTAGAGATGGGTCGAGGCCAGATGGGTATGGCTACACCTTC.

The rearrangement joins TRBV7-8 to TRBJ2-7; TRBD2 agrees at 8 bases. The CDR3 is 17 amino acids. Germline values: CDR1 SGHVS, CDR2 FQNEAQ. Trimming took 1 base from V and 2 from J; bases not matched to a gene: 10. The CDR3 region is CASSLDVAGGLTYEQYF. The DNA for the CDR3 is TGTGCCAGCAGCTTAGATGTGGCGGGGGGCCTTACCTACGAGCAGTACTTC.

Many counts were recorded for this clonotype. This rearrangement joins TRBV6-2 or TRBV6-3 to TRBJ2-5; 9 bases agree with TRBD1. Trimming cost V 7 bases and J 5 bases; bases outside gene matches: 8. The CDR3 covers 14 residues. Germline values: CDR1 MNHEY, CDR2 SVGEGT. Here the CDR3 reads CASNGQGFLETQYF. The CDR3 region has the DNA TGTGCCAGCAACGGACAGGGGTTTCTCGAGACCCAGTACTTC.

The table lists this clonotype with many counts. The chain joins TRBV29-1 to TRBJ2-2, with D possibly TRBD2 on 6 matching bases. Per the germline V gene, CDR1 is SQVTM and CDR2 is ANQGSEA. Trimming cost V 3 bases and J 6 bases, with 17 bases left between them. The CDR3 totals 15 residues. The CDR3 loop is CSVESEGAYAGELFF. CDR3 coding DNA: TGCAGCGTTGAGTCGGAGGGCGCGTACGCCGGGGAGCTGTTTTTT.

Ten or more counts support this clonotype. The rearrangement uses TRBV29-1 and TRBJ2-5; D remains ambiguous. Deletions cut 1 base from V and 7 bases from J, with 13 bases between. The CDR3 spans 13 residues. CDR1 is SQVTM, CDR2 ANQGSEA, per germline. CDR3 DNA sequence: TGCAGCGTTGAAGTCGGACCTAGGCCGACCCAGTACTTC. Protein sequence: CSVEVGPRPTQYF.

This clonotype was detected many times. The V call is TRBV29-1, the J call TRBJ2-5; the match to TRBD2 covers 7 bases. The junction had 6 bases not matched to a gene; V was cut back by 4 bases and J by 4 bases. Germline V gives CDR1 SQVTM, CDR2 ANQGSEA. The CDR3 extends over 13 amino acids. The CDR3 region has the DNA TGCAGCGTTGCCTTTCGGACTAGAGAGACCCAGTACTTC. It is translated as CSVAFRTRETQYF.

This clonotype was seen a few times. DNA of the CDR3: TGTGCCAGCAGCTTAACAGGGGGGGGGACAGATACGCAGTATTTT. It encodes CASSLTGGGTDTQYF. The chain joins TRBV7-3 to TRBJ2-3; TRBD2 might be the D (7 bases). Germline V lookup: CDR1 SGHTA, CDR2 FQGTGA. The ends were cut back, 0 bases at V and 3 bases at J, with 10 bases in the middle. The CDR3 sequence is 15 residues long. The variable domain in full, completed from reference TRBV7-3 and TRBJ2-3, reads GAGVSQTPSNKVTEKGKYVELRCDPISGHTALYWYRQSLGQGPEFLIYFQGTGAADDSGLPNDRFFAVRPEGSVSTLKIQRTERGDSAVYLCASSLTGGGTDTQYFGPGTRLTVL.

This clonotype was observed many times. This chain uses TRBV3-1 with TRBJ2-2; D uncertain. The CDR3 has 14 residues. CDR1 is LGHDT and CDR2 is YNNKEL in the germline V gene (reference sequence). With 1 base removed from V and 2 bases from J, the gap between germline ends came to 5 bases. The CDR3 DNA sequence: TGTGCCAGCAGCCAAGGACCTAACACCGGGGAGCTGTTTTTT. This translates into CASSQGPNTGELFF.

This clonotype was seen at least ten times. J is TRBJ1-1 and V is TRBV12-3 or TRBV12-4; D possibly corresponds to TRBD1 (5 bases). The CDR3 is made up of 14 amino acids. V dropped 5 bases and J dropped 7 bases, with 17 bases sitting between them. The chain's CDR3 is CASSRAPGSVEAFF. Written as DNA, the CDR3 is TGTGCCAGCAGTCGCGCCCCAGGGTCCGTTGAAGCTTTCTTT.